This T cell receptor (beta chain) was identified during a study of OX40 agonist ivuxolimab in advanced cancers. Study-level results: Part of the nonresponder group also had normalized T-cell clonal expansion that was low.

Autoimmune disease history or systemic immunosuppression was exclusionary. Using immunoSEQ multiplex PCR, the repertoire was profiled, and TCRdb retains in-frame clones only, with some absent. The sample has roughly 50,000 clones, roughly 88% seen once; the top ten hold 11%. Concerning this clone itself: Its antigen is as yet unknown.

This sequence originates from an adult with an advanced solid tumor such as melanoma, head and neck, liver or kidney cancer. Material: CD4+ or CD8+ T cells sorted from blood, obtained in a trial of the OX40 agonist ivuxolimab.

As DNA, the CDR3 is TGTGCCAGCAGTTTTAATACAGGGGGCATAATGAACGAGCAGTACTTC. This sequence encodes CASSFNTGGIMNEQYF. The genes are TRBV27 and TRBJ2-7, with 9 positions matching TRBD1. The trim removed 3 bases at V and 5 bases at J, leaving 11 bases unmatched. The CDR3 is 16 residues long. CDR1 is MNHEY and CDR2 is SMNVEV in the germline V gene (reference sequence).